One T cell receptor beta chain is described in this entry. The target of this receptor is not known. Per-nucleotide qualities are absent, and no much larger clonotype sits a single base away. This entry comes from a study of blood T cell repertoires in COVID-19 (dated by TCRdb to 2020 to 2021). In terms of the full investigation: The collaborator samples originated in the United States, Italy and Spain and spanned the acute and convalescent phases of COVID-19. The repertoires were released in a freely available public database intended as a resource for research on the immune response to SARS-CoV-2. The prospective study material was composed of cDNA or gDNA derived from T cells, B-cell-depleted T cells, or PBMCs. The sample metadata nearly always contained a de-identified subject ID, COVID-19 status, age in years and sex. The samples were drawn from the first 160 participants of the ongoing ImmuneRACE study and from 950 to 1,500 subjects provided by 6 global collaborators. Deeply sampled blood TCRbeta repertoires from subjects exposed to, actively infected with, or recovered from COVID-19 were included in the dataset. Where HLA class I and class II types were available, the types were taken from metadata supplied by the sample provider, not from assay-based typing. The investigation overall reported the following: How much clinical and demographic metadata was included differed by source and by participant, and the metadata was provided uncurated.

The collaborating institutions used their own protocols to collect whole blood in K2EDTA tubes. For TCRbeta analysis, collaborators shipped samples as frozen whole blood, isolated PBMCs, or DNA extracted from either of those sample types. Here V drops 0 bases and J drops 8 bases, and the junction holds 13 bases not matched to any gene. Looking up the germline V gene (reference sequence) yields CDR1 LNHNV and CDR2 YYDKDF. Inclusive of the bounding cysteine and phenylalanine, the CDR3 is 17 residues long. The retained sequence is limited to the CDR3, 51 bases, with the frame set at the first base. TCRbeta CDR3 regions were amplified from genomic DNA by means of the immunoSEQ Assay, a bias-controlled multiplex PCR. As for the original processing: The number of nucleated cells in each sample was estimated by amplification of reference gene primers within the assay. To quantify the absolute abundance of each unique TCRbeta CDR3 rearrangement, sequence reads were collapsed and filtered. For each sample, productive Simpson clonality was calculated as the square root of Simpson's diversity index across productive rearrangements. TCRdb limited this immuneACCESS table to in-frame rearrangements with V and J called. A share of clones is missing; checked studies link under half to unresolved V genes, and the rest is unexplained. V and J calls and clone size are as listed in that table; D and trimming were resolved from the DNA. The table for this sample lists around 15,000 clones; 85% to 90% of them were counted only once. Approximately 14% of the sample is taken by the ten largest.

The sequence joins TRBV15 to TRBJ2-1; 7 middle bases align to TRBD2. Sequenced material: peripheral blood. This TCR derives from a human donor in a cohort sampled during active COVID-19. The sequence in DNA is TGTGCCACCAGCAGAGACAGAGGCTGGACTAGTTCCGATGAGCAGTTCTTC. This is translated as CATSRDRGWTSSDEQFF.